The 30 T cell receptor beta chains below all came from one sample that was sequenced in a study of T cells after posttransplantation cyclophosphamide (dated by TCRdb to 2016 to 2017). The library relied on the immunoSEQ multiplex PCR assay. The table comes from immuneACCESS by way of TCRdb, which keeps in-frame sequences with V and J called. Part of the clones is missing from these tables; in studies checked, under half for an unresolved V gene and the rest for unknown reasons. This sample includes tens of thousands of clones, and none of them was observed just once. Roughly 7% of the sample goes to the ten largest clones. The sequenced sample consisted of PBMCs. These receptors were collected from a woman aged 60-75 years in good health, CMV-negative, and a related stem cell transplant donor.

This clone was observed at least ten times. The gene calls are TRBV7-6 and TRBJ2-7; TRBD1 is a possible D gene (6 bases). Looked up from germline, CDR1 is SGHVS and CDR2 is FNYEAQ. Deletions cut 1 base from V and 5 bases from J, with 15 bases between. This CDR3 has 15 amino acids. The CDR3 nucleotides read TGTGCCAGCAGCTTAGGAGCAGGGGCGAGAGACGAGCAGTACTTC. Translating gives CASSLGAGARDEQYF.

This clone was recorded many times. The genes are TRBV7-8 and TRBJ2-7; tentatively, D is TRBD2 (6 bases). There are 15 residues in the CDR3. Germline loops: CDR1 SGHVS, CDR2 FQNEAQ. With 3 bases removed from V and 0 bases from J, the gap between germline ends came to 12 bases. The CDR3 is CASSFGRGSSYEQYV. The DNA for the CDR3 is TGTGCCAGCAGCTTCGGACGGGGGAGCTCCTACGAGCAGTACGTC.

This clone occurred many times. The chain is built from TRBV5-4 and TRBJ1-1; 7 bases fit TRBD1. The J segment lost 4 bases and the V segment lost 2 bases, leaving 8 bases of the junction unmatched. Per the germline V gene, CDR1 is SGHNT and CDR2 is YYREEE (reference sequence). The CDR3 length is 15 residues. CDR3 amino acids: CASSFVPTGATEAFF. In nucleotides, the CDR3 is TGTGCCAGCAGCTTTGTTCCCACAGGGGCCACTGAAGCTTTCTTT.

This clone was detected many times. V gene TRBV5-4 combines with J gene TRBJ2-1; the D is unclear. Germline-derived CDR1 and CDR2 are SGHNT and YYREEE (reference sequence). The CDR3 has 15 residues. V was pared by 4 bases and J by 0 bases, with 11 bases between. The CDR3 protein is CASSADLSSYNEQFF. CDR3 DNA sequence: TGTGCCAGCAGCGCCGACTTGAGCTCCTACAATGAGCAGTTCTTC.

This clone showed up many times. The chain carries TRBV5-4 and TRBJ2-7; D possibly corresponds to TRBD1 (6 bases). V was trimmed by 4 bases and J by 3 bases, leaving 14 bases between them. The CDR3 runs to 14 residues. The germline gives CDR1 SGHNT, CDR2 YYREEE (reference sequence). The DNA of the CDR3 is TGTGCCAGCAGCAAAATATCGGACAGCTACGAGCAGTACTTC. Protein product: CASSKISDSYEQYF.

This clone was counted ten times or more. The junction shows a germline mismatch at one end, possibly a read error. The rearrangement joins TRBV10-3 to TRBJ1-3, with D uncertain. Per the germline V gene, CDR1 is ENHRY and CDR2 is SYGVKD. This CDR3 contains 11 residues. The CDR3 bases are TGTGCCATATCGAGTGGAGACACCATATATTTT. Its protein is CAISSGDTIYF.

V and J are TRBV6-1 and TRBJ2-2; 10 positions match TRBD1. There are 15 residues in the CDR3. In germline, CDR1 is MNHNS, CDR2 SASEGT. V shed 10 bases, J shed 7 bases, and the junction held 12 bases outside the gene matches. The chain's CDR3 is CATIAGTGDFGELFF. As DNA, the CDR3 is TGTGCCACCATAGCCGGGACAGGGGATTTCGGGGAGCTGTTTTTT.

Many counts were recorded for this clone. The genes are TRBV5-1 and TRBJ2-2; D is possibly TRBD2 (5 bases). Trimming took off 7 bases at V and 1 base at J, with 11 bases between the two ends. This CDR3 is built from 14 residues. Germline lookup yields CDR1 SGHRS and CDR2 YFSETQ. The CDR3 nucleotides read TGCGCCAGCGGACTTAAACAGAACACCGGGGAGCTGTTTTTT. Translated: CASGLKQNTGELFF. The variable domain in full, with the rest retrieved from reference TRBV5-1 and TRBJ2-2, is KAGVTQTPRYLIKTRGQQVTLSCSPISGHRSVSWYQQTPGQGLQFLFEYFSETQRNKGNFPGRFSGRQFSNSRSEMNVSTLELGDSALYLCASGLKQNTGELFFGEGSRLTVL.

This clone has a count of ten or more. This chain links TRBV28 with TRBJ2-7; unclear D gene. Germline V gives CDR1 MDHEN, CDR2 SYDVKM. The CDR3 runs to 14 residues. Trimming took off 3 bases at V and 3 bases at J, with 12 bases between the two ends. The CDR3 nucleotides are TGTGCCAGCAGTTTCCCCTTCCCCCACTACGAGCAGTACGTC. This gives the protein CASSFPFPHYEQYV.

This clone was observed many times. The CDR3 loop is CASSHRGGVYNEQFF. The CDR3 DNA follows: TGCGCCAGCAGCCACCGCGGGGGGGTCTACAATGAGCAGTTCTTC. The rearrangement joins TRBV4-1 to TRBJ2-1, with TRBD2 matching over 9 bases. This CDR3 is 15 amino acids long. J gave up 3 bases and V 3 bases, and 3 bases lay outside the gene matches. Looked up from germline, CDR1 is MGHRA and CDR2 is YSYEKL.

This clone was recorded many times. The V and J genes are TRBV9 and TRBJ2-1, with TRBD2 matching over 7 bases. The germline V gene has CDR1 SGDLS and CDR2 YYNGEE. V lost 3 bases, J lost 6 bases, and 3 bases stayed unmatched. The CDR3 has 13 amino acids. The CDR3 DNA reads as TGTGCCAGCAGCGAAACTAGCGTCAATGAGCAGTTCTTC. As protein: CASSETSVNEQFF. Together with reference TRBV9 and TRBJ2-1, the CDR3 gives the full variable domain: DSGVTQTPKHLITATGQRVTLRCSPRSGDLSVYWYQQSLDQGLQFLIQYYNGEERAKGNILERFSAQQFPDLHSELNLSSLELGDSALYFCASSETSVNEQFFGPGTRLTVL.

This clone was found many times. The rearrangement uses TRBV5-5 and TRBJ2-7; TRBD1 aligns across 7 bases. The germline V gene has CDR1 SGHKS and CDR2 YYEKEE (reference sequence). Germline trimming cut 1 base from V and 2 bases from J; bases unmatched to any gene: 3. CDR3 length: 14 residues. The CDR3 DNA sequence: TGTGCCAGCAGCTTGCGACAGGGCGCCTACGAGCAGTACTTC. It codes for CASSLRQGAYEQYF.

This clone was picked up many times. The genes are TRBV5-5 and TRBJ1-1; D may be TRBD1 (6 bases). Trimming cost V 4 bases and J 1 base, with 14 bases left between them. Per germline, CDR1 SGHKS and CDR2 YYEKEE (reference sequence). The CDR3 is made up of 15 amino acids. The CDR3 DNA reads TGTGCCAGCAGCAGGGCGGGGGCCGCGAACACTGAAGCTTTCTTT. Its protein is CASSRAGAANTEAFF.

The rearrangement uses TRBV4-2 and TRBJ2-3; 13 positions match TRBD2. V dropped 3 bases and J dropped 2; count of bases not matched to a gene: 11. The V gene's germline CDR1 is LGHNA and CDR2 YNFKEQ. The CDR3 extends over 19 amino acids. The CDR3 DNA reads as TGTGCCAGCAGCCACGGGATTAGGACTAGCGGGGGCCCCACAGATACGCAGTATTTT. This translates into CASSHGIRTSGGPTDTQYF.

This clone came up many times. The chain recombines TRBV25-1 with TRBJ2-4; 7 bases align to TRBD1. This CDR3 comprises 15 residues. V was clipped by 0 bases and J by 9 bases; unmatched bases: 8. From germline, CDR1 is MGHDK and CDR2 SYGVNS. The CDR3 loop is CASSEYNTGVFIQYF. In nucleotides, the CDR3 is TGTGCCAGCAGTGAATATAACACAGGGGTTTTCATTCAGTACTTC.

This clone has a count of ten or more. The rearrangement links TRBV6-1 to TRBJ2-7; D perhaps matches TRBD1 (6 bases). This CDR3 spans 13 amino acids. Trimming removed 6 bases from V and 3 bases from J, with 12 bases in between. Germline V gene data show CDR1 as MNHNS and CDR2 as SASEGT. CDR3 coding DNA: TGTGCCAGCAGCCACAGGGAGATCTACGAGCAGTACGTC. Encoded protein: CASSHREIYEQYV.

This clone has just a few counts. V is TRBV18 and J is TRBJ2-1; no reliable D call. The germline gives CDR1 KGHSH, CDR2 LQKENI. The CDR3 is 11 residues long. Trimming removed 2 bases from V and 8 bases from J, with 4 bases in between. The CDR3: CASSPAYEQFF. CDR3 nucleotide sequence: TGTGCCAGCTCACCAGCGTATGAGCAGTTCTTC.

A few counts support this clone. The genes are TRBV2 and TRBJ1-6, with 9 bases fitting TRBD1. V was clipped by 8 bases and J by 8 bases; unmatched bases: 10. This CDR3 has 15 residues. The germline gives CDR1 SNHLY, CDR2 FYNNEI. As DNA, the CDR3 is TGTGCCAGCGCTAACCTCGACAGGGGGGATTCACCCCTCCACTTT. Amino acids: CASANLDRGDSPLHF.

This clone was detected many times. This chain joins TRBV5-1 and TRBJ1-1; 9 bases line up with TRBD1. The trim removed 3 bases at V and 0 bases at J, leaving 6 bases unmatched. The germline V gene has CDR1 SGHRS and CDR2 YFSETQ. The CDR3 contains 16 residues. This chain's CDR3 is CASSWGQGYMNTEAFF. CDR3 in DNA: TGCGCCAGCAGCTGGGGACAGGGATATATGAACACTGAAGCTTTCTTT.

Many counts were recorded for this clone. V and J are TRBV13 and TRBJ2-1; 8 positions match TRBD2. V lost 5 bases to trimming and J lost 6 bases; unmatched junction nucleotides: 9. Germline assignment: CDR1 PRHDT and CDR2 FYEKMQ (reference sequence). The CDR3 extends over 15 amino acids. The CDR3, as DNA: TGTGCCAGCAGCATTCAGGGACTAGGATCCAATGAGCAGTTCTTC. Translation gives CASSIQGLGSNEQFF.

In its sample, this clone was seen many times. The chain combines TRBV19 with TRBJ1-5; no clear D. This CDR3 is built from 16 residues. Per the germline V gene, CDR1 is LNHDA and CDR2 is SQIVND (reference sequence). The V end was cut by 3 bases, the J end by 0 bases, with 12 bases between. The chain's CDR3 is CASSILPVTSNQPQHF. CDR3 in DNA: TGTGCCAGTAGTATTCTTCCGGTTACTAGCAATCAGCCCCAGCATTTT.

This clone was observed many times. The chain uses TRBV18 and TRBJ2-2, with D perhaps matching TRBD1 (5 bases). CDR3 length: 16 amino acids. V dropped 3 bases and J dropped 5 bases, with 16 bases sitting between them. Looked up from germline, CDR1 is KGHSH and CDR2 is LQKENI. The DNA for the CDR3 is TGTGCCAGCTCACCTACAGGACGACCTGGGACCGGGGAGCTGTTTTTT. It yields the protein CASSPTGRPGTGELFF.

V and J are TRBV7-2 and TRBJ2-1; the D gene is possibly TRBD2 (5 bases). This CDR3 region has 16 residues. The germline V gene has CDR1 SGHTA and CDR2 FQGNSA. With 3 bases removed from V and 2 bases from J, the gap between germline ends came to 14 bases. CDR3 sequence reads: CASSFNQRNTYNEQFF. CDR3 in DNA: TGTGCCAGCAGCTTTAACCAGCGGAACACCTACAATGAGCAGTTCTTC.

The chain is built from TRBV28 and TRBJ1-1, with D possibly being TRBD1 (6 bases). CDR1 MDHEN and CDR2 SYDVKM come from the germline V gene. V lost 8 bases, J lost 11 bases, and 27 bases lay in between. The CDR3 runs 15 residues. The DNA for the CDR3 is TGTGCCAGCGGCTACTCCCCTGGGACACCTCGTGGGGCTTTCTTT. Translation: CASGYSPGTPRGAFF.

This clone appeared many times. The chain employs TRBV2 and TRBJ1-5, with TRBD1 as a possible D gene (6 bases). Germline V gene sequence: CDR1 SNHLY, CDR2 FYNNEI. V gave up 10 bases and J gave up 2 bases, with 18 bases separating them. The CDR3 has 15 residues. This CDR3 is CATTPRGARNQPQHF. CDR3 bases: TGTGCCACCACCCCCCGGGGGGCCCGCAATCAGCCCCAGCATTTT.

The table lists this clone with many counts. The gene calls are TRBV6-6 and TRBJ2-3; D is undetermined. Germline loops: CDR1 MNHNY, CDR2 SVGAGI (reference sequence). The CDR3 has 14 residues. V was trimmed by 0 bases and J by 0 bases, leaving 4 bases between them. CDR3 protein: CASSYSTSTDTQYF. The CDR3 coding sequence is TGTGCCAGCAGTTACTCAACTAGCACAGATACGCAGTATTTT.

This clone occurred many times. This chain links TRBV6-5 with TRBJ1-1; 7 nucleotides match TRBD1. V trimming: 7 bases; J trimming: 1 base; junction bases outside the gene matches: 3. Germline-derived CDR1 and CDR2 are MNHEY and SVGAGI. The CDR3 totals 13 residues. Here the CDR3 DNA reads TGTGCCAGCACCAGGACAGGGAACACTGAAGCTTTCTTT. Translating gives CASTRTGNTEAFF.

This chain links TRBV6-6 with TRBJ2-7; a possible D gene is TRBD1 (6 bases). Trimming took off 6 bases at V and 3 bases at J, with 9 bases between the two ends. The CDR3 sequence is 12 residues long. Per germline, CDR1 MNHNY and CDR2 SVGAGI (reference sequence). CDR3 DNA: TGTGCCAGCAGCCGGGACATCTACGAGCAGTACGTC. Protein sequence: CASSRDIYEQYV.

This clone was observed at least ten times. The chain links TRBV19 to TRBJ1-1; no reliable D call. The CDR3 contains 13 residues. Germline V CDR1 and CDR2: LNHDA, SQIVND (reference sequence). Trimming removed 7 bases from V and 10 bases from J, with 19 bases in between. The CDR3 DNA reads as TGTGCCAGTAACCTGAGCGGGATGGGAAGAGCTTTCTTT. Translating it yields CASNLSGMGRAFF.

This clone was picked up many times. The chain uses TRBV6-5 and TRBJ1-2; D uncertain. The V gene lost 10 bases and the J gene lost 0 bases, with 9 bases spanning the gap. CDR1 is MNHEY, CDR2 SVGAGI, per germline. The CDR3 loop spans 12 amino acids. CDR3 nucleotides: TGTGCCACCAAAGCCACTAACTATGGCTACACCTTC. Translation: CATKATNYGYTF.